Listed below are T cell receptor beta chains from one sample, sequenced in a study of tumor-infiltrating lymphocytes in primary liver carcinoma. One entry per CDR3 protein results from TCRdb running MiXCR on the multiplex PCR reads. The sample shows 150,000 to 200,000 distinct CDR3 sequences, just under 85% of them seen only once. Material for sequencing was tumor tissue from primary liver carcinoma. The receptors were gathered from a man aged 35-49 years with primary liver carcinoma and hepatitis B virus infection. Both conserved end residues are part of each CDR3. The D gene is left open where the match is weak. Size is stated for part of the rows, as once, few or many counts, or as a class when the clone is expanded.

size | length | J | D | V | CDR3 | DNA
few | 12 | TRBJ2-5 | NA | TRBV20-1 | CSARAVGETQYF | TGCAGTGCTAGAGCGGTTGGGGAGACCCAGTACTTC
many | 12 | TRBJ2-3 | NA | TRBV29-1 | CSVMLGGDTQYF | TGCAGCGTCATGTTGGGGGGAGATACGCAGTATTTT
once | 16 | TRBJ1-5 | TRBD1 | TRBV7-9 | CTSSPGQGDSNQPQHF | TGTACCAGCAGCCCCGGACAGGGAGATAGTAATCAGCCCCAGCATTTT
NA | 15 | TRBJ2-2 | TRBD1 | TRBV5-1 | CASSDRVQNTGELFF | TGTGCCAGTAGCGACAGGGTCCAGAACACCGGGGAGCTGTTTTTT
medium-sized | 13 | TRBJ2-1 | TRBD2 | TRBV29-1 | CSVRDYAKNEQFF | TGCAGCGTTCGGGACTATGCAAAGAATGAGCAGTTCTTC
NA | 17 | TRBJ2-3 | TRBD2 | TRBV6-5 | CASSSLLLIGGTDTQYF | TGCGCCAGCAGTTCACTCCTCCTAATCGGGGGGACAGATACGCAGTATTTT
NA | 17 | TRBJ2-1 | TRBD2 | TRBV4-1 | CASIPSGVAGGRSEQFF | TGCGCCAGCATCCCCAGTGGGGTAGCGGGAGGGCGCAGTGAGCAGTTCTTC
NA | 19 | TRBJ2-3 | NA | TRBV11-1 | CAGNSGGSSVGARTNTQYF | TGTGCCGGCAACTCTGGGGGAAGCTCTGTTGGAGCCCGCACAAATACGCAGTATTTT
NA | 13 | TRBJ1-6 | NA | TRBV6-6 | CASSDTGMSSLHF | TGTGCCAGCAGTGATACAGGAATGTCATCCCTCCACTTT
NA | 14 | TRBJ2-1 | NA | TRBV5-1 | CASNLSGGYDKQFF | TGCGCCAGCAACTTAAGTGGCGGATACGATAAGCAGTTCTTC
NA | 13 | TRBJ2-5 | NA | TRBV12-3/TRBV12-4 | CACTIRSQETQYF | TGTGCCTGTACCATCCGAAGCCAAGAGACCCAGTACTTC
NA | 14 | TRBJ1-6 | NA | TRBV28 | CASGLAGLNSPVHF | TGTGCCAGCGGTTTAGCCGGGTTAAATTCACCCGTCCACTTT
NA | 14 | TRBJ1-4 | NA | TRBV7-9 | CASSPQASNEKLFF | TGTGCCAGCAGCCCACAGGCGTCTAATGAAAAACTGTTTTTT
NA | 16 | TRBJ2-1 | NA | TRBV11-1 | CASSLGQGGFRDEQLF | TGTGCCAGCAGCTTAGGGCAAGGAGGCTTTCGCGATGAGCAGTTATTC
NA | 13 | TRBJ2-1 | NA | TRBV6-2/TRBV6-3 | CVSSYQLVSGQFF | TGTGTCAGCAGTTACCAACTAGTCAGTGGGCAGTTCTTC
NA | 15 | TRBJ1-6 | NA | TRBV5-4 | CVSTSFGERSSPLNF | TGTGTCAGCACCAGCTTTGGGGAAAGGAGTTCACCCCTCAACTTT
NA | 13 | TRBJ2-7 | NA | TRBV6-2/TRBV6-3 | CASRYQVPYEHYF | TGTGCCAGCAGGTACCAGGTACCCTACGAACATTACTTC
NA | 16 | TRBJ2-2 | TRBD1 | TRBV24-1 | CATQTGGLANTGELFF | TGTGCCACGCAGACAGGGGGACTGGCGAACACCGGGGAGCTGTTTTTT
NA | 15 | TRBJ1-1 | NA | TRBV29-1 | CSDAPEWGMNTEAFF | TGCAGCGATGCCCCGGAATGGGGAATGAACACTGAGGCTTTCTTT
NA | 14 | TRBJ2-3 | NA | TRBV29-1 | CSVEQGTQTDTQYF | TGCAGCGTTGAACAGGGAACCCAGACAGATACGCAGTATTTT
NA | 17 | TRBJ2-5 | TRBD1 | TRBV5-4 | CATNNLGQGVAQDTQYF | TGTGCCACCAACAACCTAGGACAGGGGGTGGCTCAAGATACCCAGTACTTC
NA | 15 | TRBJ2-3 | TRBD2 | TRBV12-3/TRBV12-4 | CAGSPPGGRTATQYF | TGTGCCGGCAGCCCGCCGGGGGGGCGAACAGCTACGCAGTATTTT
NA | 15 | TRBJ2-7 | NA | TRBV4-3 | CTSSQDRGAGHEQYF | TGCACCAGCAGCCAAGATAGGGGGGCGGGACATGAGCAGTACTTC
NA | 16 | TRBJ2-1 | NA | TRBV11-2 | CASNLDRLALGDERFF | TGTGCCAGCAACTTAGATCGTTTAGCGTTAGGGGACGAGCGGTTCTTC
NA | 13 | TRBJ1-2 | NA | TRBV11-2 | CVSSLTGVSDNTF | TGTGTCAGCAGCTTAACGGGAGTATCTGACAACACCTTC
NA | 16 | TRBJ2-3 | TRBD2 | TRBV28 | CVSRLGAGWEGYTQYF | TGTGTCAGCAGGCTAGGAGCGGGATGGGAAGGGTATACGCAGTATTTT
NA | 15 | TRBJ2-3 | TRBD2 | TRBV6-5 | CASNPGPAGTDAQYF | TGTGCCAGTAACCCAGGACCAGCGGGAACAGATGCGCAGTATTTT
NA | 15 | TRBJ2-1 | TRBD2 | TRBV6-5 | CASRFSGRPADEQFF | TGTGCCAGCAGATTCAGCGGGAGACCGGCAGATGAGCAGTTCTTC
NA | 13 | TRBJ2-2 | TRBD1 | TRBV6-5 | CASSQDRTEELFF | TGTGCCAGTTCGCAGGACAGGACCGAGGAGCTGTTTTTT
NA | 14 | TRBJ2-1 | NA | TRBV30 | CAWSKGEYLTEQFF | TGTGCCTGGAGTAAGGGGGAATACCTAACTGAGCAGTTCTTC
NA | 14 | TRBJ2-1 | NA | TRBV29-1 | CSIPIAARYNEQLF | TGCAGCATTCCCATAGCGGCACGATACAATGAGCAGCTCTTC
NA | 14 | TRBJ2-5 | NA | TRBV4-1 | CAISQDVGQETQYF | TGCGCCATCAGCCAAGATGTAGGCCAGGAGACCCAGTACTTC
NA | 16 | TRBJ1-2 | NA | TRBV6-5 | CATSSGVGVVNYGYTF | TGTGCCACCAGTTCCGGGGTCGGGGTCGTCAACTACGGCTACACCTTC
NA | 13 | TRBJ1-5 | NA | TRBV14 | CASRAAGVQPKQF | TGTGCCAGCAGAGCAGCAGGGGTTCAGCCCAAGCAATTT
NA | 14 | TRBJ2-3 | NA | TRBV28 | CARWPGRGTDTQYF | TGTGCCAGGTGGCCGGGGCGGGGCACAGATACGCAGTATTTT
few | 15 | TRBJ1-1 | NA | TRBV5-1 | CASSLVIGGDTEAFF | TGCGCCAGCAGCTTGGTTATAGGGGGGGACACTGAAGCTTTCTTT
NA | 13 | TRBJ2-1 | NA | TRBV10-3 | CANRATPDNEKFF | TGTGCCAACCGGGCAACTCCAGACAATGAGAAGTTCTTC
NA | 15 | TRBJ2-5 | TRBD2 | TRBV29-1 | CSVQTSGSWADTQYF | TGCAGCGTTCAGACTAGCGGGAGTTGGGCAGATACCCAGTATTTC
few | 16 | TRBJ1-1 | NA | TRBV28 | CASRRTGIALNTEAFF | TGTGCCAGCAGGAGAACGGGGATAGCATTGAACACTGAAGCTTTCTTT
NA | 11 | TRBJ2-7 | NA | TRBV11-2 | CPSTEEVEQYF | TGTCCCAGCACAGAAGAGGTTGAGCAGTACTTC
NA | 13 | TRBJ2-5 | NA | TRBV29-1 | CSVEASVKETQCF | TGCAGTGTTGAAGCCTCGGTAAAAGAGACCCAGTGCTTC
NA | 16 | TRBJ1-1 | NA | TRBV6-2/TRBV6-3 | CAISYSPYRVGTEAFF | TGTGCCATCAGTTACTCACCTTACAGGGTAGGGACTGAAGCTTTCTTT
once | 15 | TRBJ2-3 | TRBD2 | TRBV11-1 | CSSSLAGGTTDTQYF | TGTTCCAGCAGCTTAGCGGGAGGAACCACAGATACACAGTATTTT
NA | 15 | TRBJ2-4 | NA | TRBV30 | CAWSERGLGKNIQYF | TGTGCCTGGAGCGAGAGAGGGCTTGGCAAAAATATTCAGTACTTC
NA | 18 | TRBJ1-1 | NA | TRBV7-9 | CSSSLGQLRPGPNTEAFF | TGTAGCAGCAGCTTAGGCCAACTCCGTCCGGGACCGAACACTGAAGCTTTCTTT
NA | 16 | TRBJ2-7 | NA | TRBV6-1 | CATRRSTAASSYEQYF | TGTGCCACCAGACGCTCAACGGCTGCGAGCTCCTACGAGCAGTACTTC
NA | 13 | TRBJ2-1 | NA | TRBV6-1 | CASSEKRGIEQFF | TGTGCTAGCAGTGAAAAGAGGGGCATTGAGCAGTTCTTC
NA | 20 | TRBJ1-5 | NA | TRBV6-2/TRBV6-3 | CASSYSDSRQAKLSRQPQHF | TGTGCCAGCAGTTACTCGGACTCTCGACAGGCTAAGCTGTCCCGTCAGCCCCAGCATTTT
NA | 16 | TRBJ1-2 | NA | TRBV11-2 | CARSLDSVAYSRGYTF | TGCGCTAGGAGCTTAGATTCGGTAGCCTATTCTCGAGGTTACACCTTC